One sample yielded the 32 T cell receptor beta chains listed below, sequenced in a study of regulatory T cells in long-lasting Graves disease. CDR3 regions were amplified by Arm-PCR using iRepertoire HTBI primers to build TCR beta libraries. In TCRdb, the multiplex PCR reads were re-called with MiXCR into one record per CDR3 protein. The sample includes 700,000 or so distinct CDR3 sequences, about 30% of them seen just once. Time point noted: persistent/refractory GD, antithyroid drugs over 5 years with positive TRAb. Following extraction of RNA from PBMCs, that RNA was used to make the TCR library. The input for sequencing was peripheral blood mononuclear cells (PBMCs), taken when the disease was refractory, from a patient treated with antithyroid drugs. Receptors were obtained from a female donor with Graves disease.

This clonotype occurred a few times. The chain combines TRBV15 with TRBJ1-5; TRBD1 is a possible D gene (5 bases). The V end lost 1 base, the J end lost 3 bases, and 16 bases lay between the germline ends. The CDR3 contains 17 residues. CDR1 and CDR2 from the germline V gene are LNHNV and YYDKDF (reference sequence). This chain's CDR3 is CATSRGEHWGVNQPQHF. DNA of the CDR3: TGTGCCACCAGCAGAGGAGAGCATTGGGGGGTCAATCAGCCCCAGCATTTT.

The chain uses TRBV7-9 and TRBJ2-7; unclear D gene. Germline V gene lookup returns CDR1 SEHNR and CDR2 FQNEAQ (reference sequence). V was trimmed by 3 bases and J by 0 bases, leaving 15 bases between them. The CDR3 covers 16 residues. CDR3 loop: CASSFSQDGASYEQYF. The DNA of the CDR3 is TGTGCCAGCAGCTTTTCCCAGGACGGAGCCTCCTACGAGCAGTACTTC.

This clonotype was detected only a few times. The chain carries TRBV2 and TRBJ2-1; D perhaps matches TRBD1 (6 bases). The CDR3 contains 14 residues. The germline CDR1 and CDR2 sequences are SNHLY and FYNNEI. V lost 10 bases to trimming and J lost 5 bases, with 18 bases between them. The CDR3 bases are TGTGCCACCCAACAGACAGGACCTAACAATGAGCAGTTCTTC. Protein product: CATQQTGPNNEQFF.

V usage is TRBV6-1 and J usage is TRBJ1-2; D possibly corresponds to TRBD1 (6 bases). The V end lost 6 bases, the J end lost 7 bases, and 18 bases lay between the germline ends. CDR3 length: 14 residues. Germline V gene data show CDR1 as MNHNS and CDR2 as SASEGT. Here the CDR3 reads CASRPTGQGFGYTF. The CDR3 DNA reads TGTGCCAGCAGACCGACAGGTCAGGGGTTTGGCTACACCTTC.

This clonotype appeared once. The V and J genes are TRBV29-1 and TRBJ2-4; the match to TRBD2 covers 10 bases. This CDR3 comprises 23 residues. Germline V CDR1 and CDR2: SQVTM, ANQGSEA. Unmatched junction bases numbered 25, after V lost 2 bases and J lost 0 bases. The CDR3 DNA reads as TGCAGCGTTGAAAATCCCCTAGGTCAAGCGGGAGGGACTGGAGCCCTAGCCAAAAACATTCAGTACTTC. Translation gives CSVENPLGQAGGTGALAKNIQYF.

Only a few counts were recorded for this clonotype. CDR3 protein: CASTEDRAYGYTF. The DNA for the CDR3 is TGTGCCAGCACCGAAGACAGGGCCTATGGCTACACCTTC. V and J are TRBV5-5 and TRBJ1-2; 7 bases align to TRBD1. J was trimmed by 4 bases and V by 6 bases; bases with no gene match: 6. Germline-derived CDR1 and CDR2 are SGHKS and YYEKEE (reference sequence). CDR3 length equals 13 residues. The whole variable domain, filled in from reference TRBV5-5 and TRBJ1-2, reads DAGVTQSPTHLIKTRGQQVTLRCSPISGHKSVSWYQQVLGQGPQFIFQYYEKEERGRGNFPDRFSARQFPNYSSELNVNALLLGDSALYLCASTEDRAYGYTFGSGTRLTVV.

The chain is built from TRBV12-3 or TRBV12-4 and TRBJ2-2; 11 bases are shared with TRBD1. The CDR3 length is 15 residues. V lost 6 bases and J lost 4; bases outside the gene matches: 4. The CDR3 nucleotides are TGTGCCAGCAGAGGGGGGACAGGGGGCACCGGGGAGCTGTTTTTT. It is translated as CASRGGTGGTGELFF.

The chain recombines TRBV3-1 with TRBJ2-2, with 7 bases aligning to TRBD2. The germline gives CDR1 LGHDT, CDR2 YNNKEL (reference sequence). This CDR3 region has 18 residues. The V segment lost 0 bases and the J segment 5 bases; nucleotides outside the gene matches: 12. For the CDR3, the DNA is TGTGCCAGCAGCCAAGATAAGGGCGGGACTATTAGGACCGGGGAGCTGTTTTTT. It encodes CASSQDKGGTIRTGELFF.

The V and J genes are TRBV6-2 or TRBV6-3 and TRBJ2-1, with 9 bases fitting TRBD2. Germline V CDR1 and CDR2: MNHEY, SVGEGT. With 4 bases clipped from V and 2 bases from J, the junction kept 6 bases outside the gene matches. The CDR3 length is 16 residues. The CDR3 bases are TGTGCCAGCAGTTTAATAGCGGGAGAAACCTACAATGAGCAGTTCTTC. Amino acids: CASSLIAGETYNEQFF.

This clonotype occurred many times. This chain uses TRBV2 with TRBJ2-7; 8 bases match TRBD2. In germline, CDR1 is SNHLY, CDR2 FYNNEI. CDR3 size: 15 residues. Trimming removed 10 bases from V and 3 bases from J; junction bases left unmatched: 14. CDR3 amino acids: CATYSGKSPFYEQYF. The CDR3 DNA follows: TGTGCCACCTATAGCGGGAAAAGTCCGTTCTACGAGCAGTACTTC.

CDR3 amino acids: CAWDRVGYGYTF. The CDR3 DNA follows: TGTGCCTGGGACAGGGTAGGCTATGGCTACACCTTC. This chain joins TRBV30 and TRBJ1-2, with 7 bases identical to TRBD1. The CDR3 extends over 12 amino acids. The germline gives CDR1 GTSNPN, CDR2 SVGIG (reference sequence). V lost 5 bases and J lost 4; bases outside the gene matches: 4.

The CDR3 loop reads CSVVWHFGGEQYF. The CDR3 nucleotides read TGCAGCGTTGTATGGCATTTTGGGGGCGAGCAGTACTTC. V usage is TRBV29-1 and J usage is TRBJ2-7, with D perhaps assigned TRBD1 or TRBD2 (5 bases each). V gave up 4 bases and J gave up 6 bases, with 16 bases separating them. The CDR3 runs to 13 residues. Germline V gives CDR1 SQVTM, CDR2 ANQGSEA.

The CDR3 protein is CASSLGASMNTEAFF. The CDR3 DNA follows: TGTGCCAGCAGCTTAGGTGCCAGCATGAACACTGAAGCTTTCTTT. This chain joins TRBV7-3 and TRBJ1-1; D uncertain. The germline V gene encodes CDR1 SGHTA and CDR2 FQGTGA. There are 15 residues in the CDR3. V lost 2 bases and J lost 0, with 10 bases in between.

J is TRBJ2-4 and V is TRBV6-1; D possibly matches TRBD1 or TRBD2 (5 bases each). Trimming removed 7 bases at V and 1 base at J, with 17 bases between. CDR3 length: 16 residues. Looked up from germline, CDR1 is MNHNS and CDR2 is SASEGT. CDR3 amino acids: CASNQGEILAKNIQYF. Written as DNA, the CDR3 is TGTGCCAGCAACCAAGGGGAGATTCTGGCCAAAAACATTCAGTACTTC.

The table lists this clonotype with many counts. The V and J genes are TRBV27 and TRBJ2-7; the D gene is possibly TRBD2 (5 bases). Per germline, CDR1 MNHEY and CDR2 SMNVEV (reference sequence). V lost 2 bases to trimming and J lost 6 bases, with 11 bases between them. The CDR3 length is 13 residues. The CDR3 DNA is TGTGCCAGCAGTTTACGGGCCGAGGGCGAGCAGTACTTC. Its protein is CASSLRAEGEQYF.

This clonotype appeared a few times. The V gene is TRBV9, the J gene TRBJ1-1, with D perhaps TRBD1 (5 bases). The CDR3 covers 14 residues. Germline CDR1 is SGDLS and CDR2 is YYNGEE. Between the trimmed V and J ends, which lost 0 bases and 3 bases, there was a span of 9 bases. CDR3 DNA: TGTGCCAGCAGCGTAGTTCAGGGCCACACTGAAGCTTTCTTT. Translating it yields CASSVVQGHTEAFF.

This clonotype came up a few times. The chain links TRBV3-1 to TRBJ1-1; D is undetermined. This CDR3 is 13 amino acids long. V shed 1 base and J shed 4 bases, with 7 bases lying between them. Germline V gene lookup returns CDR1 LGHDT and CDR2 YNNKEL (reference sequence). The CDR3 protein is CASSQGPTTEAFF. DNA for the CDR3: TGTGCCAGCAGCCAAGGCCCGACCACTGAAGCTTTCTTT.

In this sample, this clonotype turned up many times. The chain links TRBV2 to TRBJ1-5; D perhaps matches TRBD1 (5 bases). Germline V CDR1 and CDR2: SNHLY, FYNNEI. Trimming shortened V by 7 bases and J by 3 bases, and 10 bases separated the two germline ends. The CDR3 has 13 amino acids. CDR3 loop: CASKGDANQPQHF. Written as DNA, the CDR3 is TGTGCCAGCAAAGGGGACGCCAATCAGCCCCAGCATTTT.

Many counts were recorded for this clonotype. As DNA, the CDR3 is TGTGCCAGCATTGTTAGGAGCGAAGCTTTCTTT. This translates into CASIVRSEAFF. The J gene is TRBJ1-1, the V gene TRBV2; no clear D gene. Germline V gene lookup returns CDR1 SNHLY and CDR2 FYNNEI. This CDR3 region has 11 residues. With 7 bases removed from V and 8 bases from J, the gap between germline ends came to 11 bases.

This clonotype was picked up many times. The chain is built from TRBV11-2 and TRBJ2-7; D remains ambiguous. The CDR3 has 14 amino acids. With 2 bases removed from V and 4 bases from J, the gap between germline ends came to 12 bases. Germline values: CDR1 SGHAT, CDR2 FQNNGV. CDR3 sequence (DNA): TGTGCCAGCAGCTTACTGACCGGTGATTACGAGCAGTACTTC. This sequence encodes CASSLLTGDYEQYF.

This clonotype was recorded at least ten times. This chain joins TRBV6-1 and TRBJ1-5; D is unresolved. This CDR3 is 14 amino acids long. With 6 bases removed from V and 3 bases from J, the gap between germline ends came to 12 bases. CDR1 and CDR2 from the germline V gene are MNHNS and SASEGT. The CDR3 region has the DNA TGTGCCAGCAGCCAGGACCGGAACAATCAGCCCCAGCATTTT. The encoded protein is CASSQDRNNQPQHF.

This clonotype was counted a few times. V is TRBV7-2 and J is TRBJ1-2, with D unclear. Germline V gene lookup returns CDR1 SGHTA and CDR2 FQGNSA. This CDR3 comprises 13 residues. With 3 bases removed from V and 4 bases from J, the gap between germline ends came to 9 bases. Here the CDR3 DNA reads TGTGCCAGCAGCTTGTTATTCAGCTATGGCTACACCTTC. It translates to CASSLLFSYGYTF.

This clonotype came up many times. The CDR3 here is CSARDLGGDAYEQYF. The CDR3 DNA sequence: TGCAGTGCTAGAGATCTAGGGGGAGACGCTTACGAGCAGTACTTC. The chain recombines TRBV20-1 with TRBJ2-7, with a weak D call TRBD1 (6 bases). V lost 0 bases and J 4 bases, leaving 16 bases between the germline ends. The CDR3 length is 15 residues. Germline V lookup: CDR1 DFQATT, CDR2 SNEGSKA (reference sequence).

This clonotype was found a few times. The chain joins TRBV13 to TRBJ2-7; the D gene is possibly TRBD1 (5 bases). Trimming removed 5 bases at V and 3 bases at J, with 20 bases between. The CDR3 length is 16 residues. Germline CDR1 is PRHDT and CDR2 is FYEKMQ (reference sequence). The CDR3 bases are TGTGCCAGCAGCCTAGAAGCCCTAGGTACAGGCTACGAGCAGTACTTC. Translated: CASSLEALGTGYEQYF.

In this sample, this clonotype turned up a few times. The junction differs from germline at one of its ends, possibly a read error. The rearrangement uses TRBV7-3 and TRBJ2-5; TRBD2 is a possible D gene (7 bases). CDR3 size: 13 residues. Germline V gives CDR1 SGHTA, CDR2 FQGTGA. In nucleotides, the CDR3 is TGTGCCAGCAGCGTAACACAGGGAGGGGACCAGTACTTC. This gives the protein CASSVTQGGDQYF. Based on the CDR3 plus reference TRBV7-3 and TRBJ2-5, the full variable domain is GAGVSQTPSNKVTEKGKYVELRCDPISGHTALYWYRQSLGQGPEFLIYFQGTGAADDSGLPNDRFFAVRPEGSVSTLKIQRTERGDSAVYLCASSVTQGGDQYFGPGTRLLVL.

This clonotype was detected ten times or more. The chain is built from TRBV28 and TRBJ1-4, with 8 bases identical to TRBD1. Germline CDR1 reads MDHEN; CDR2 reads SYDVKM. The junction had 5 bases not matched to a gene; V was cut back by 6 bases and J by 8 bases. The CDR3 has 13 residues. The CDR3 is CASRQGGGEKLFF. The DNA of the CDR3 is TGTGCCAGCAGACAGGGGGGAGGGGAAAAACTGTTTTTT.

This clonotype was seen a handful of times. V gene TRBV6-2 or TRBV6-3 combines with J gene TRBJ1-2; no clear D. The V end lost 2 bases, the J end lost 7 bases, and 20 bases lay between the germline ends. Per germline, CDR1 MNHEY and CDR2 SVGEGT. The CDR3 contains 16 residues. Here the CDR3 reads CASSYSQKSGSLGYTF. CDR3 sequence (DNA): TGTGCCAGCAGTTACAGCCAAAAGTCCGGGTCACTTGGCTACACCTTC.

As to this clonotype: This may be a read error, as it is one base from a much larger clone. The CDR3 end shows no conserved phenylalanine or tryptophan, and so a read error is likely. CDR3 DNA sequence: TGTGCCAGCAGCTTCGACAGGGGTTGGGACGAGCAGTACCTC. This translates into CASSFDRGWDEQYL. The chain has TRBV7-6 and TRBJ2-7; 8 bases align to TRBD1. The CDR3 is 14 amino acids. The germline V gene encodes CDR1 SGHVS and CDR2 FNYEAQ. Trimming cost V 3 bases and J 5 bases; bases outside gene matches: 6.

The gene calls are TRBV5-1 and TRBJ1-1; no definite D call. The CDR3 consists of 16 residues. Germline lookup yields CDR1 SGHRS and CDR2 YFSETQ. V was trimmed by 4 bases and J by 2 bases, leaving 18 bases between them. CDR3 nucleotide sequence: TGCGCCAGCAGCCCGGACGCAAACCCTGTCAACACTGAAGCTTTCTTT. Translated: CASSPDANPVNTEAFF.

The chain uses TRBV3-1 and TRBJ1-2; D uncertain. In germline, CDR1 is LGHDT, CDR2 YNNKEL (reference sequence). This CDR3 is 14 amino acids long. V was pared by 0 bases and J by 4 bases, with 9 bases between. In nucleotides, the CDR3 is TGTGCCAGCAGCCAAGATCTAGGAGTCTATGGCTACACCTTC. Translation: CASSQDLGVYGYTF.

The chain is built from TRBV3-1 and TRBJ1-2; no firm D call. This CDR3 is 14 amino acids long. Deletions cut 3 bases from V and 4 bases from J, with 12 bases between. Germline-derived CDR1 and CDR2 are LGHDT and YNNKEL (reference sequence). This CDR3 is CASSHGGLGYGYTF. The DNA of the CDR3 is TGTGCCAGCAGCCATGGAGGGCTCGGCTATGGCTACACCTTC.

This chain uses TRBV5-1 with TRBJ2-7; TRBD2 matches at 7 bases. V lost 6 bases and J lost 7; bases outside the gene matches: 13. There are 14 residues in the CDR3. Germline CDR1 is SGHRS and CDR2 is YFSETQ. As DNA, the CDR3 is TGCGCCAGCAACCTAGAAGCGGGGTCGGGGGAGCAGTACTTC. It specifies CASNLEAGSGEQYF.